This TCR beta chain was recovered during a study of blood T cell repertoires in COVID-19. About the study: The United States, Italy and Spain provided the acute and convalescent COVID-19 samples. PBMCs, B-cell-depleted T cells, or T cells provided the cDNA or gDNA that made up the material.

This clone was seen just once. Original processing methods: Amplifying reference gene primers gave estimates of nucleated cell counts. Method: immunoSEQ multiplex PCR; TCRdb's copy keeps in-frame clones and lacks some. V and J calls and clone size are those listed in that table; D and trimming were worked out from the DNA. The table shows 65,000 to 70,000 clones, with around 87% occurring only once. The CDR3 runs 16 residues. Germline V gene lookup returns CDR1 SGHRS and CDR2 YFSETQ. The junction had 7 bases not matched to a gene; V was cut back by 0 bases and J by 5 bases. The TCR comes from a man aged 45-65 years with active COVID-19. The chain joins TRBV5-1 to TRBJ2-5; the match to TRBD1 covers 10 bases. Sequencing was done on a sample of peripheral blood. The CDR3 DNA follows: TGCGCCAGCAGCTTGGGGGACAGGGGTGGCTCTGAGACCCAGTACTTC. This gives the protein CASSLGDRGGSETQYF.